A selection of T cell receptor beta chains follows, all from one sample in a study of memory CD4+ T cells and cytomegalovirus serostatus. Sequencing was performed with immunoSEQ multiplex PCR; in TCRdb, only in-frame clones are kept and a portion is missing. This sample has approximately 60,000 clones, with over 65% found just once. Sequencing used memory CD4+ T cells from blood. The source is an adult in good health and CMV-seropositive. CDR3s leave out the opening cysteine and the closing phenylalanine or tryptophan.

V | CDR3
TRBV5-6 | ASSLIGGLAF
TRBV30 | AWSSSGAYEQY
TRBV5-1 | ASSPPGSGYT
TRBV2 | ASSVTEGNTIY
TRBV29-1 | SVEPTGLEGDTQY
TRBV6-6 | ASSTTRTGEAF
TRBV5-1 | ASSLETGGRTEAF
TRBV28 | ASTSYRGTYQETQY
TRBV27 | ASSYGVASVPYEQY
TRBV28 | ASSFTGGLEAF
TRBV28 | ASSRRPTEAF
TRBV7-9 | ASRQTSGRYEQY
TRBV30 | AWSHQSYNEQF
TRBV4-3 | ASSQEVGRFGAEAF
TRBV5-1 | ASSFSTGSETQY
TRBV7-9 | ASSLGTGGSDTQY
TRBV15 | ATSSTNDALSSPQH
TRBV7-6 | ASSSGTAEAF
TRBV7-8 | ASSLNIAKNIQY
TRBV5-8 | ASSLALPWGRGTGELF
TRBV6-6 | ASSTGTPSAYGYT
TRBV18 | ASSLDTGTGELF
TRBV11-2 | ASSPGGTGRNEQY
TRBV5-6 | ASSFEGLNEKLF
TRBV11-2 | ASSLGGPRAQY
TRBV7-2 | ASSLVRQKSGTQY
TRBV7-2 | ASSQDSYVQH